The clone carrying this TCR beta chain was observed once. The J segment lost 7 bases and the V segment lost 6 bases, leaving 12 bases of the junction unmatched. CDR3 size: 15 residues. In germline, CDR1 is MNHEY, CDR2 SVGAGI. This specimen comes from a study of T cell responses to AZD1222 COVID-19 vaccine. Data came from immunoSEQ multiplex PCR; TCRdb stores just in-frame clones and leaves some out. The sample holds some 200,000 clones; under 95% are singletons and the top ten take about 1%. V is TRBV6-5 and J is TRBJ1-2; 9 bases are shared with TRBD1. The TCR sequence derives from an adult who received the AZD1222 COVID-19 vaccine. This sample comprised peripheral blood, obtained 28 days after the second AZD1222 dose. The CDR3 coding sequence is TGTGCCAGCAGCATTAACGGACAGGGGCTTAGTGGCTACACCTTC. Translating it yields CASSINGQGLSGYTF.